Reported below is one T cell receptor beta chain. The time point: peripheral blood 6 weeks after treatment start. Locally advanced or metastatic urothelial carcinoma was diagnosed in the patients. This entry comes from a study of PD-L1 blockade in urothelial cancer. Study-level information: About 85% of the roughly 29 patients were men whose urothelial cancer was bladder-origin. Blood was subjected to analysis at 3 weeks (second dose) and 6 weeks following treatment start. A median of approximately 140,000 T cells was found in the blood samples.

Method: immunoSEQ multiplex PCR; TCRdb's copy keeps in-frame clones and lacks some. Of around 33,000 clones in the sample, roughly nine tenths are singletons; the top ten hold approximately 8%. The sequence was obtained from a man aged 80 or over with urothelial cancer. The sequenced sample was PBMCs, obtained around atezolizumab (anti-PD-L1) treatment.

CDR3 region: CAWSVLQGSGELFF. In nucleotides, the CDR3 is TGTGCCTGGAGTGTACTACAGGGAAGCGGGGAGCTGTTTTTT. The chain recombines TRBV30 with TRBJ2-2; D might be TRBD1 (6 bases). Trimming cost V 0 bases and J 7 bases, with 12 bases left between them. This CDR3 has 14 amino acids. Per the germline V gene, CDR1 is GTSNPN and CDR2 is SVGIG (reference sequence).